Below are 27 T cell receptor beta chains sequenced from a single sample in a study of blood T cell repertoires in COVID-19. Some clones are missing from TCRdb's copy, which holds only in-frame ones; the method was immunoSEQ multiplex PCR. The table has 340,000 or so clones, 80% to 90% seen once. The sample consisted of PBMCs or T cells enriched from blood (not recorded which). These receptors all come from a woman in her thirties or forties with acute COVID-19.

This clone was found a few times. The genes are TRBV5-1 and TRBJ2-7, with 7 nucleotides matching TRBD1. From germline, CDR1 is SGHRS and CDR2 YFSETQ. The CDR3 is 16 residues long. V dropped 0 bases and J dropped 6; count of bases not matched to a gene: 12. As DNA, the CDR3 is TGCGCCAGCAGCTTGGGTCCCGACAGGGAACTTTCCGAGCAGTACTTC. It encodes CASSLGPDRELSEQYF.

In this sample, this clone turned up once. The J gene is TRBJ2-1, the V gene TRBV18, with D maybe TRBD2 (7 bases). This CDR3 has 15 residues. The V end lost 8 bases, the J end lost 8 bases, and 22 bases lay between the germline ends. The germline CDR1 and CDR2 sequences are KGHSH and LQKENI. The CDR3 nucleotides read TGTGCCAGCAAACCTCGAGGGGGGGAGAGAGATGAGCAGTTCTTC. It translates to CASKPRGGERDEQFF.

V gene TRBV5-4 combines with J gene TRBJ2-3, with D possibly being TRBD2 (7 bases). V lost 4 bases and J 5 bases, leaving 20 bases between the germline ends. The CDR3 spans 16 residues. Per the germline V gene, CDR1 is SGHNT and CDR2 is YYREEE (reference sequence). CDR3: CASSPGGQRRGDTQYF. The CDR3 nucleotides are TGTGCCAGCAGCCCCGGGGGGCAGAGGCGCGGAGATACGCAGTATTTT. The whole variable domain, remainder taken from reference TRBV5-4 and TRBJ2-3, is ETGVTQSPTHLIKTRGQQVTLRCSSQSGHNTVSWYQQALGQGPQFIFQYYREEENGRGNFPPRFSGLQFPNYSSELNVNALELDDSALYLCASSPGGQRRGDTQYFGPGTRLTVL.

This chain links TRBV7-2 with TRBJ2-3; TRBD2 matches at 7 bases. CDR1 is SGHTA and CDR2 is FQGNSA in the germline V gene. This CDR3 is 13 amino acids long. Unmatched junction bases numbered 5, after V lost 5 bases and J lost 6 bases. This chain's CDR3 is CASSTTRGDTQYF. The CDR3 coding sequence is TGTGCCAGCAGCACTACGCGGGGGGATACGCAGTATTTT.

On this clone: Other DNA sequences of this sample code for an identical CDR3. This chain connects TRBV19 to TRBJ2-5, with 8 positions matching TRBD1. The CDR3 loop spans 14 amino acids. Germline-derived CDR1 and CDR2 are LNHDA and SQIVND (reference sequence). The ends lost 4 bases at V and 5 bases at J; junction bases unmatched: 6. CDR3 region: CASSSQGARETQYF. The CDR3 nucleotides read TGTGCCAGTAGTAGTCAGGGGGCGCGGGAGACCCAGTACTTC.

The gene calls are TRBV3-1 (or the pseudogene TRBV3-2) and TRBJ2-5; TRBD2 agrees at 9 bases. Unmatched junction bases numbered 8, after V lost 4 bases and J lost 5 bases. The CDR3 contains 15 residues. Germline CDR1 reads LGHDT; CDR2 reads YNNKEL (reference sequence). The CDR3 region is CASSLLAGVYETQYF. The CDR3 DNA reads TGTGCCAGCAGCCTGTTAGCGGGAGTCTATGAGACCCAGTACTTC.

This chain uses TRBV5-4 with TRBJ1-3; D is possibly TRBD1 (5 bases). V lost 3 bases and J lost 1, with 11 bases in between. Germline V CDR1 and CDR2: SGHNT, YYREEE (reference sequence). This CDR3 contains 15 residues. CDR3 in amino acids: CASSYGTASGNTIYF. The DNA of the CDR3 is TGTGCCAGCAGCTACGGGACTGCTTCTGGAAACACCATATATTTT.

V gene TRBV7-2 combines with J gene TRBJ1-3; no definite D call. The CDR3 runs to 15 residues. The germline CDR1 and CDR2 sequences are SGHTA and FQGNSA. Trimming shortened V by 1 base and J by 3 bases, and 10 bases separated the two germline ends. The CDR3 sequence: CASSLGASGGNTIYF. CDR3 in DNA: TGTGCCAGCAGCTTAGGGGCCAGCGGTGGAAACACCATATATTTT.

The V gene is TRBV4-1, the J gene TRBJ1-4, with TRBD1 matching 10 bases. With V trimmed by 3 bases and J by 6 bases, 7 bases remained unmatched. This CDR3 contains 16 residues. CDR1 is MGHRA, CDR2 YSYEKL, per germline. The CDR3 DNA sequence: TGCGCCAGCAGCCACTACTTGACAGGGGGCGATGAAAAACTGTTTTTT. Its protein is CASSHYLTGGDEKLFF.

This sequence joins TRBV7-3 and TRBJ2-3; D unclear. Deletions cut 5 bases from V and 4 bases from J, with 10 bases between. Germline CDR1 is SGHTA and CDR2 is FQGTGA. The CDR3 sequence is 13 residues long. The CDR3 DNA is TGTGCCAGCAGCAACGGCAGGTCAGATACGCAGTATTTT. It specifies CASSNGRSDTQYF.

This clone showed up just a few times. The germline gene is not matched at one end of the junction; a read error may be the cause. V is TRBV7-7 and J is TRBJ1-6, with D uncertain. The CDR3 loop spans 15 amino acids. The germline CDR1 and CDR2 sequences are SSHAT and FNYEAQ (reference sequence). The CDR3 here is CASSSRGLYNSPLHF. Here the CDR3 DNA reads TGTGCTAGCAGCTCCAGAGGCCTCTATAATTCACCCCTCCACTTT. Using reference TRBV7-7 and TRBJ1-6 for the parts outside the CDR3, the full variable domain is GAGVSQSPRYKVTKRGQDVTLRCDPISSHATLYWYQQALGQGPEFLTYFNYEAQPDKSGLPSDRFSAERPEGSISTLTIQRTEQRDSAMYRCASSSRGLYNSPLHFGNGTRLTVT.

Written as DNA, the CDR3 is TGTGCCAGTAGTGTGGACAGGAGTAACTATGGCTACACCTTC. It yields the protein CASSVDRSNYGYTF. V gene TRBV19 combines with J gene TRBJ1-2; 7 nucleotides line up with TRBD1. J was trimmed by 1 base and V by 5 bases; bases with no gene match: 4. The CDR3 length is 14 residues. Germline CDR1 reads LNHDA; CDR2 reads SQIVND (reference sequence).

The chain is built from TRBV7-2 and TRBJ2-7, with 9 bases identical to TRBD1. In germline, CDR1 is SGHTA, CDR2 FQGNSA. V lost 5 bases, J lost 3 bases, and 8 bases stayed unmatched. The CDR3 loop spans 15 amino acids. CDR3 coding DNA: TGTGCCAGCAGCCCGAGCCGGGACAGGGACTACGAGCAGTACTTC. Translating gives CASSPSRDRDYEQYF. The full variable domain, in which reference TRBV7-2 and TRBJ2-7 provide the parts outside the CDR3, is GAGVSQSPSNKVTEKGKDVELRCDPISGHTALYWYRQSLGQGLEFLIYFQGNSAPDKSGLPSDRFSAERTGGSVSTLTIQRTQQEDSAVYLCASSPSRDRDYEQYFGPGTRLTVT.

The CDR3, as DNA: TGTGCCAGCTCACCAAATCAACTAGCGGGGACCACAGATACGCAGTATTTT. This sequence encodes CASSPNQLAGTTDTQYF. This chain uses TRBV18 with TRBJ2-3; 10 bases fit TRBD2. Looked up from germline, CDR1 is KGHSH and CDR2 is LQKENI. The CDR3 covers 17 residues. Trimming at V came to 2 bases and at J to 2 bases, leaving 7 bases not matched to a gene.

This clone was observed a single time. The chain combines TRBV5-8 with TRBJ1-5, with D tentatively TRBD1 (5 bases). Germline CDR1 SGHTS, CDR2 YDEGEE. This CDR3 is 13 amino acids long. Trimming removed 4 bases at V and 7 bases at J, with 12 bases between. The CDR3 region has the DNA TGTGCCAGCAGCCTCTTCGGGGGGCAGCCCCAGCATTTT. Amino acids: CASSLFGGQPQHF.

The chain links TRBV5-6 to TRBJ2-5; the match to TRBD2 covers 10 bases. The CDR3 loop spans 13 amino acids. CDR1 SGHDT and CDR2 YYEEEE come from the germline V gene. V shed 5 bases, J shed 5 bases, and the junction held 3 bases outside the gene matches. Here the CDR3 reads CASRPTSGETQYF. In nucleotides, the CDR3 is TGTGCCAGCAGACCGACTAGCGGGGAGACCCAGTACTTC.

The gene calls are TRBV2 and TRBJ1-2; weak D call: TRBD1 (5 bases). This CDR3 spans 11 amino acids. The germline V gene has CDR1 SNHLY and CDR2 FYNNEI. V lost 7 bases to trimming and J lost 11 bases, with 14 bases between them. This chain's CDR3 is CASNVGGFYTF. The CDR3 coding sequence is TGTGCCAGCAATGTCGGGGGTTTTTACACCTTC.

The chain links TRBV5-1 to TRBJ2-5; TRBD2 is a possible D gene (5 bases). The V gene lost 0 bases and the J gene lost 1 base, with 13 bases spanning the gap. The CDR3 totals 16 residues. Germline CDR1 and CDR2: SGHRS and YFSETQ. CDR3 DNA: TGCGCCAGCAGCTTGGCCGGGAAGCGCCGCCAAGAGACCCAGTACTTC. Its translation is CASSLAGKRRQETQYF.

This clone was observed a single time. J is TRBJ2-1 and V is TRBV19, with 7 positions matching TRBD2. Germline V gene lookup returns CDR1 LNHDA and CDR2 SQIVND (reference sequence). V lost 3 bases to trimming and J lost 7 bases; unmatched junction nucleotides: 15. The CDR3 covers 17 residues. CDR3 nucleotides: TGTGCCAGTAGTATTGGCCGGAGGTGGGAGGGGCGGAATGAGCAGTTCTTC. As protein: CASSIGRRWEGRNEQFF.

This chain connects TRBV19 to TRBJ1-2; 11 nucleotides line up with TRBD1. The CDR3 loop spans 16 amino acids. Germline V gene lookup returns CDR1 LNHDA and CDR2 SQIVND (reference sequence). Germline trimming cut 5 bases from V and 8 bases from J; bases unmatched to any gene: 13. CDR3 protein: CASSARGQGASRGYTF. Here the CDR3 DNA reads TGTGCCAGTAGTGCCAGAGGACAGGGGGCTTCGCGCGGCTACACCTTC. Using reference TRBV19 and TRBJ1-2 for the parts outside the CDR3, the full variable domain is DGGITQSPKYLFRKEGQNVTLSCEQNLNHDAMYWYRQDPGQGLRLIYYSQIVNDFQKGDIAEGYSVSREKKESFPLTVTSAQKNPTAFYLCASSARGQGASRGYTFGSGTRLTVV.

The genes are TRBV28 and TRBJ2-3; TRBD2 matches at 7 bases. Germline V lookup: CDR1 MDHEN, CDR2 SYDVKM. Losses at the gene ends were 6 bases for V and 4 bases for J; bases not matched to a gene: 7. This CDR3 contains 14 residues. The CDR3 sequence is CASRKPGGADTQYF. The CDR3 DNA reads as TGTGCCAGCAGGAAACCTGGGGGGGCAGATACGCAGTATTTT.

Turning to this clone: This sample also contains other DNA sequences that code for the same CDR3. The chain employs TRBV29-1 and TRBJ1-1; D possibly corresponds to TRBD1 (6 bases). The CDR3 loop spans 13 amino acids. V was shortened by 6 bases and J by 0 bases, with 11 bases between the two germline ends. From germline, CDR1 is SQVTM and CDR2 ANQGSEA. DNA for the CDR3: TGCAGCGTGAACAGGGCTCTGAACACTGAAGCTTTCTTT. It translates to CSVNRALNTEAFF.

Comments on this clone: Its ends do not fully match the called genes, so a read error is possible. The chain is built from TRBV7-2 and TRBJ2-7, with a weak D call TRBD1 (6 bases). CDR1 and CDR2 from the germline V gene are SGHTA and FQGNSA. The CDR3 consists of 15 residues. The chain's CDR3 is CASSPDRLSSYKQYF. The CDR3 nucleotides read TGTGCCAGCAGCCCGGACAGATTGAGCTCCTACAAGCAGTACTTC.

The chain employs TRBV12-5 and TRBJ2-7, with D possibly being TRBD1 (5 bases). The length of the CDR3 is 13 residues. The germline V gene has CDR1 LGHNT and CDR2 FRNRAP. V was trimmed by 2 bases and J by 5 bases, leaving 10 bases between them. The CDR3 reads CASGLSSGHEQYF. The CDR3 DNA reads TGTGCTAGTGGTTTGAGTTCAGGGCACGAGCAGTACTTC.

This chain uses TRBV11-2 with TRBJ2-7; TRBD1 matches 7 bases. The trim removed 3 bases at V and 2 bases at J, leaving 10 bases unmatched. The CDR3 loop spans 16 amino acids. CDR1 is SGHAT, CDR2 FQNNGV, per germline. For the CDR3, the DNA is TGTGCCAGCAGCTTCAGACTCAGGACAGGAGCCTACGAGCAGTACTTC. Encoded protein: CASSFRLRTGAYEQYF.

The rearrangement uses TRBV18 and TRBJ1-2; D is ambiguous. The germline V and J ends were trimmed by 4 bases and 0 bases, with 9 bases remaining between them. CDR1 KGHSH and CDR2 LQKENI come from the germline V gene. This CDR3 is 14 amino acids long. Here the CDR3 reads CASSLGQSNYGYTF. The DNA of the CDR3 is TGTGCCAGCTCACTGGGCCAGTCTAACTATGGCTACACCTTC.

V and J are TRBV6-2 or TRBV6-3 and TRBJ2-6; 7 bases line up with TRBD1. Trimming cost V 5 bases and J 0 bases; bases outside gene matches: 7. Germline assignment: CDR1 MNHEY and CDR2 SVGEGT. There are 17 residues in the CDR3. The CDR3 DNA follows: TGTGCCAGCAGTCGCCGGGACAGTTCCTCTGGGGCCAACGTCCTGACTTTC. Its translation is CASSRRDSSSGANVLTF.